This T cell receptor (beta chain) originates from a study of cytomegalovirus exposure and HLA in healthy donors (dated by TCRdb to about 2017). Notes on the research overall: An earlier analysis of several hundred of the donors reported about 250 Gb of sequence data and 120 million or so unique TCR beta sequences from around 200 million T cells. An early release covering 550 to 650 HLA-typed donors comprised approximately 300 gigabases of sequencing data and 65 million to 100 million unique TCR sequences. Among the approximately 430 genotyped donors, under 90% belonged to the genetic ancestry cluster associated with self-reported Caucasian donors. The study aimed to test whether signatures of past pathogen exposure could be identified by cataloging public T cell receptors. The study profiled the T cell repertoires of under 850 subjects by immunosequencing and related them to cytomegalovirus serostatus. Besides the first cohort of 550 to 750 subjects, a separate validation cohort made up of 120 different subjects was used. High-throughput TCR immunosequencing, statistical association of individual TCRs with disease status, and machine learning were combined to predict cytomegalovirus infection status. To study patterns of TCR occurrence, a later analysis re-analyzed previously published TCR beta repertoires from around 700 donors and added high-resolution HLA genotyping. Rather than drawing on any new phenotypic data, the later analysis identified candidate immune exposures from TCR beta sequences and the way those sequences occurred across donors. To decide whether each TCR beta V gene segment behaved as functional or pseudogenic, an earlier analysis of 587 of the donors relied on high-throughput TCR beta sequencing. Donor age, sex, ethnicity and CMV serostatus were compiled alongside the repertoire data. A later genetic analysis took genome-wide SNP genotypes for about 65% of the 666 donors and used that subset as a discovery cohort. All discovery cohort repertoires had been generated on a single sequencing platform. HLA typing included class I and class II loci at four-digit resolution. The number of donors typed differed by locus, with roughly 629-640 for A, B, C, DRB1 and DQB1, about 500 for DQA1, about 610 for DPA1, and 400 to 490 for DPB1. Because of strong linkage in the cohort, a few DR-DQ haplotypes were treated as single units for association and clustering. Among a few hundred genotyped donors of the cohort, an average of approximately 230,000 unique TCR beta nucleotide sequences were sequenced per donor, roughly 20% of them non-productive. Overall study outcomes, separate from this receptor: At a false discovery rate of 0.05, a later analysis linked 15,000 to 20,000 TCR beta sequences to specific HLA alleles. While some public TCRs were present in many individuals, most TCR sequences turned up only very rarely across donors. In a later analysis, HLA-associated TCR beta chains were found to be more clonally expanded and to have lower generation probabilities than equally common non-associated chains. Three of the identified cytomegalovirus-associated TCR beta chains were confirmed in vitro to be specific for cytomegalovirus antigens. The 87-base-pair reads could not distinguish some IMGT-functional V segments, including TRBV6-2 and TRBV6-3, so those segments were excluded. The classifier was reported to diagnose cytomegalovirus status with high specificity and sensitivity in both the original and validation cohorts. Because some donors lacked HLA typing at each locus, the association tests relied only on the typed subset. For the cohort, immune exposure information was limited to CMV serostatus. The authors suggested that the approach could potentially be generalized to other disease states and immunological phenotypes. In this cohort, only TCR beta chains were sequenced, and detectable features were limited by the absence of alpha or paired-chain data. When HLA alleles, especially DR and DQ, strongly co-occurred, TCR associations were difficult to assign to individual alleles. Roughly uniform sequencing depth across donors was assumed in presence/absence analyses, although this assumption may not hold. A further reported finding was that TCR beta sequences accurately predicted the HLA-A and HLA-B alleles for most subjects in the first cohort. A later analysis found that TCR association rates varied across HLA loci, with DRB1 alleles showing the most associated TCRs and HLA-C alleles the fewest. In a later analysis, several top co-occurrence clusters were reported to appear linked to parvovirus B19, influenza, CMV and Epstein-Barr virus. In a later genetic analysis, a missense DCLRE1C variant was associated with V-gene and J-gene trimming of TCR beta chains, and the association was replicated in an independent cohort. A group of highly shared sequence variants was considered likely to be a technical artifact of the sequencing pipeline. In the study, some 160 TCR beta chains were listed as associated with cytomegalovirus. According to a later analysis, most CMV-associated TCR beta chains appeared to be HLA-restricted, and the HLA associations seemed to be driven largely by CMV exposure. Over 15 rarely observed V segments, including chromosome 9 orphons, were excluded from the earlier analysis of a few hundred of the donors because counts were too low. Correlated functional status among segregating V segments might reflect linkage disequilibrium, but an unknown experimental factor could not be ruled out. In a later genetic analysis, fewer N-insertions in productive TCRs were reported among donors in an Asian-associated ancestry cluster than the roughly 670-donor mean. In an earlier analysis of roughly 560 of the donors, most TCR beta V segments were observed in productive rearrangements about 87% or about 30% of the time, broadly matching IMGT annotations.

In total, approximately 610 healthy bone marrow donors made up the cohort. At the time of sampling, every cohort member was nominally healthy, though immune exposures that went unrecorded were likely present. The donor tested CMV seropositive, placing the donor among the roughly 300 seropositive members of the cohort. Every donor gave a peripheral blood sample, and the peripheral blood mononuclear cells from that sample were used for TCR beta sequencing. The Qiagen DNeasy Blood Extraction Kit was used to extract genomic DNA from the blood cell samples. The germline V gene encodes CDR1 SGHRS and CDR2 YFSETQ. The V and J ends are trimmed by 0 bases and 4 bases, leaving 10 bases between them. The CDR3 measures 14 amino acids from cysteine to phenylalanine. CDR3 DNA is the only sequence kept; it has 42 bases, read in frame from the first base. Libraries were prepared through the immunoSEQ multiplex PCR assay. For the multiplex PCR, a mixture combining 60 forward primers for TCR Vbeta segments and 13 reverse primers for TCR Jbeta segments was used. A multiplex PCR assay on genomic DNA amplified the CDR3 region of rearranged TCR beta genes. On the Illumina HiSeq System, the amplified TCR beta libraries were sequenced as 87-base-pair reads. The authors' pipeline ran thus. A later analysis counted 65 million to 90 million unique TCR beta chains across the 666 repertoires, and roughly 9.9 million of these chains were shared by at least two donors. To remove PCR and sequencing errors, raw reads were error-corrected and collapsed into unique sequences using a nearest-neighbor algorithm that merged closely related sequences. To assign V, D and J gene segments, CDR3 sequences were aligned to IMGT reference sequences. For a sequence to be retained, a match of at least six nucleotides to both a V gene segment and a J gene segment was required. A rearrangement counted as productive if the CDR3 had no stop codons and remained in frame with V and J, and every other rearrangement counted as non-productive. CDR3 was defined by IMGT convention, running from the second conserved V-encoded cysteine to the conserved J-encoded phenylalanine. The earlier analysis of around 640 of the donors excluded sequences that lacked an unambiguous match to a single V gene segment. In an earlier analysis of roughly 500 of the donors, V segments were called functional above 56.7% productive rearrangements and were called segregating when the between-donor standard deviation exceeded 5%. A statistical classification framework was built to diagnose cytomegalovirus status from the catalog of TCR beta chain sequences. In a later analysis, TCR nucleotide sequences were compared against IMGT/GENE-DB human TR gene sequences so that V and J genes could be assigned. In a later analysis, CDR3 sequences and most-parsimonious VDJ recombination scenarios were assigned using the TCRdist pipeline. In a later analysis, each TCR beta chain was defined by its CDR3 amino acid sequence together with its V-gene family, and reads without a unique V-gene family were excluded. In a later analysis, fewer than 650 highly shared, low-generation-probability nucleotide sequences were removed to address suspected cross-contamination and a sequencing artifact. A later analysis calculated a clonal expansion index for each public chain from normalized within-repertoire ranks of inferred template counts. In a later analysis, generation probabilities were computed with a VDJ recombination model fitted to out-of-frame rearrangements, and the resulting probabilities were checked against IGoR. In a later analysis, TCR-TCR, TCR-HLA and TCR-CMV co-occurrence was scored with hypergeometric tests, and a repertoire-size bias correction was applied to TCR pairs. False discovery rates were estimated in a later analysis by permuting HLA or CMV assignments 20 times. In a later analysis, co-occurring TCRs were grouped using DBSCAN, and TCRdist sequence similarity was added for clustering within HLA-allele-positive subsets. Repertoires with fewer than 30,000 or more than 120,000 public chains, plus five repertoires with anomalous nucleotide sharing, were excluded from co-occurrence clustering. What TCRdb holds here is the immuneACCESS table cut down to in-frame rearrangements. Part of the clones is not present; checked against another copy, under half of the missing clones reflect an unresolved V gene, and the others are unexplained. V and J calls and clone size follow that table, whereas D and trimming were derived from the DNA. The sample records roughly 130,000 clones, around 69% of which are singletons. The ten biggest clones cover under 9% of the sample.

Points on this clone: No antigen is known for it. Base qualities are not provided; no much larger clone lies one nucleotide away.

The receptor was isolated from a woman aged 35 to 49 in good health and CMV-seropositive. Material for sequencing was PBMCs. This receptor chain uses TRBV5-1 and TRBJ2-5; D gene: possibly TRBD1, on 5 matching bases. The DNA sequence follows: TGCGCCAGCAGCTTGGCCTCAGGGATAGAGACCCAGTACTTC. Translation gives CASSLASGIETQYF.